The T cell receptor beta chain described here comes from a study of CD8 T cell repertoires and HIV-1 epitope variants. Study in general: An uncultured baseline aliquot held 1M T cells.

Unmatched junction bases numbered 4, after V lost 4 bases and J lost 2 bases. There are 15 residues in the CDR3. Germline V lookup: CDR1 SGHDT, CDR2 YYEEEE. TCR beta CDR3 was sequenced at survey depth on immunoSEQ. Profiling relied on immunoSEQ multiplex PCR, and the TCRdb table lists in-frame clones only, not all of them. The sample consists of tens of thousands of clones, approximately 70% of them appearing once. This clone is a singleton in its sample. This clonotype originated in a male donor with HIV. The rearrangement joins TRBV5-6 to TRBJ2-3; 10 bases match TRBD2. Sequenced material: uncultured baseline CD8+ T cells from peripheral blood mononuclear cells (PBMCs). DNA for the CDR3: TGTGCCAGCAGCGTAGCGGGGGGAAACACAGATACGCAGTATTTT. Amino acid sequence: CASSVAGGNTDTQYF. The full variable domain, completed using reference TRBV5-6 and TRBJ2-3, is DAGVTQSPTHLIKTRGQQVTLRCSPKSGHDTVSWYQQALGQGPQFIFQYYEEEERQRGNFPDRFSGHQFPNYSSELNVNALLLGDSALYLCASSVAGGNTDTQYFGPGTRLTVL.